Sequencing of this TCR beta chain was carried out in a study of blood T cell repertoires in COVID-19. CDR3 size: 13 residues. CDR1 is SNHLY and CDR2 is FYNNEI in the germline V gene. V shed 9 bases and J shed 6 bases, with 14 bases lying between them. Sequenced by immunoSEQ multiplex PCR; TCRdb stores in-frame clones only, minus some. The data show about 220,000 clones, with roughly 80% seen just once and about 1.3% held by the top ten. This clone was seen at least ten times. This receptor was taken from a middle-aged woman with acute COVID-19. The chain uses TRBV2 and TRBJ2-2, with a possible D match to TRBD2 (5 bases). The sequencing sample was made of PBMCs or T cells enriched from blood (not recorded which). The CDR3 region is CARGARSSGELFF. The CDR3 DNA is TGTGCCAGGGGAGCTAGGTCCTCCGGGGAGCTGTTTTTT. Supplemented by reference TRBV2 and TRBJ2-2, the full variable domain reads EPEVTQTPSHQVTQMGQEVILRCVPISNHLYFYWYRQILGQKVEFLVSFYNNEISEKSEIFDDQFSVERPDGSNFTLKIRSTKLEDSAMYFCARGARSSGELFFGEGSRLTVL.